This T cell receptor beta chain was documented in a study of cytomegalovirus exposure and HLA in healthy donors. Whole-study context: Researchers previously reported finding roughly 120 million unique TCR beta sequences from about 170 million T cells.

Donors were ostensibly healthy at sampling, although undocumented immune exposures were probable. Primers included in the PCR were 60 Vbeta and 13 Jbeta primers. Profiling relied on immunoSEQ multiplex PCR, and the TCRdb table lists in-frame clones only, not all of them. The sample contains 150,000 to 200,000 clones, nearly 80% of which appear only once. With regard to this clone: Its cognate antigen is unknown.

Findings and limits, study-wide: As was reported, the HLA-A and HLA-B alleles of most subjects were accurately predicted from TCR beta sequences. A later analysis found most CMV-associated TCR beta chains apparently HLA-restricted.

The TCR was taken from a woman in her thirties in good health and CMV-seropositive. The specimen was PBMCs.

The CDR3 DNA sequence: TGTGCCAGCAGCTCCGGGACAGGGGCCCTTCAGCCCCAGCATTTT. The encoded protein is CASSSGTGALQPQHF. The chain has TRBV7-9 and TRBJ1-5, with 10 nucleotides matching TRBD1. J was trimmed by 6 bases and V by 4 bases; bases with no gene match: 6. The CDR3 has 15 residues. The germline V gene has CDR1 SEHNR and CDR2 FQNEAQ (reference sequence).